The T cell receptor beta chain described here comes from a study of T cell clones after liver transplantation. The table came from immunoSEQ multiplex PCR; TCRdb's copy has only in-frame clones and leaves some out. Here the sample spans about 80,000 clones, around four fifths being singletons. Concerning this clone: Its antigen remains unidentified.

Whole-study findings and limits: Post-transplant time points were not standardized, so conclusions are preliminary.

The sequencing here drew on CD4+ T cells from blood, taken around 42 months after liver transplant. The sequence came from a human patient who received a liver transplant. T cells may partly derive from the graft donor.

In DNA form, the CDR3 reads TGTGCCAGCAGTTCGACCGGTACCTACAATGAGCAGTTCTTC. This sequence encodes CASSSTGTYNEQFF. The chain uses TRBV28 and TRBJ2-1; the D is unclear. The germline V gene has CDR1 MDHEN and CDR2 SYDVKM. Trimming shortened V by 4 bases and J by 2 bases, and 9 bases separated the two germline ends. This CDR3 comprises 14 residues.